The 12 T cell receptor beta chains presented below share a single source sample, sequenced in a study of blood T cells in healthy people across ages. A second PCR of 7 to 11 cycles used a sample-barcoded 5' primer and a J-beta primer mix. A single record per CDR3 protein comes from TCRdb applying MiXCR to the 5' RACE reads. The sample shows fewer than 800,000 distinct CDR3 sequences, about 34% of them seen only once. The sequencing input was blood. The receptors stem from a woman of 80 years or more in good health.

This clonotype was recorded many times. V usage is TRBV4-3 and J usage is TRBJ2-7; the match to TRBD2 covers 10 bases. CDR1 LGHNA and CDR2 YSLEER come from the germline V gene. V shed 0 bases, J shed 1 base, and the junction held 12 bases outside the gene matches. The CDR3 runs 19 residues. The CDR3 sequence is CASSQEWRTSGVRSYEQYF. The CDR3 nucleotides read TGCGCCAGCAGCCAAGAGTGGAGAACTAGCGGGGTAAGATCCTACGAGCAGTACTTC.

This clonotype was seen ten or more times. The rearrangement joins TRBV10-3 to TRBJ1-2, with 10 nucleotides matching TRBD1. J lost 1 base, V lost 7 bases, and 6 bases had no gene match. The germline gives CDR1 ENHRY, CDR2 SYGVKD. The CDR3 is made up of 15 amino acids. The DNA for the CDR3 is TGTGCCATCACCCGAGGGGACAGGGGTAACTATGGCTACACCTTC. Its protein is CAITRGDRGNYGYTF.

Many counts were recorded for this clonotype. The rearrangement joins TRBV7-9 to TRBJ1-2; D is ambiguous. The CDR3 contains 14 residues. V was pared by 1 base and J by 5 bases, with 11 bases between. Germline CDR1 is SEHNR and CDR2 is FQNEAQ (reference sequence). The CDR3, as DNA: TGTGCCAGCAGCTTAGATGGCAGGATGTATGGCTACACCTTC. This translates into CASSLDGRMYGYTF.

This chain joins TRBV3-1 and TRBJ1-5; D unresolved. The germline V gene encodes CDR1 LGHDT and CDR2 YNNKEL (reference sequence). This CDR3 has 15 residues. V lost 2 bases to trimming and J lost 0 bases, with 8 bases between them. The CDR3 here is CASSQTFPSNQPQHF. CDR3 DNA sequence: TGTGCCAGCAGCCAAACATTCCCTAGCAATCAGCCCCAGCATTTT.

This clonotype was seen ten or more times. This sequence joins TRBV7-8 and TRBJ2-7, with a possible D match to TRBD2 (5 bases). Trimming left V 2 bases short and J 3 bases short, with 11 bases between. The CDR3 loop spans 14 amino acids. From germline, CDR1 is SGHVS and CDR2 FQNEAQ. CDR3 DNA sequence: TGTGCCAGCAGCTTACGGGATCCTTACTACGAGCAGTACTTC. Translation gives CASSLRDPYYEQYF. The variable domain in full, completed from reference TRBV7-8 and TRBJ2-7, reads GAGVSQSPRYKVAKRGQDVALRCDPISGHVSLFWYQQALGQGPEFLTYFQNEAQLDKSGLPSDRFFAERPEGSVSTLKIQRTQQEDSAVYLCASSLRDPYYEQYFGPGTRLTVT.

V gene TRBV5-1 combines with J gene TRBJ2-1; D is possibly TRBD1 (5 bases). V gave up 1 base and J gave up 7 bases, with 9 bases separating them. CDR1 and CDR2 (germline): SGHRS, YFSETQ. The CDR3 has 13 residues. The CDR3 DNA is TGCGCCAGCAGCTTGATGTCAGGGAATGAGCAGTTCTTC. Its translation is CASSLMSGNEQFF.

The sample holds many counts of this clonotype. The V and J genes are TRBV20-1 and TRBJ1-5, with 10 nucleotides matching TRBD1. After removal of 5 bases from V and 4 bases from J, the junction contained 8 bases not matched to a gene. The CDR3 sequence is 15 residues long. From germline, CDR1 is DFQATT and CDR2 SNEGSKA (reference sequence). DNA for the CDR3: TGCAGTGCTGGGGGGACAGGGGATGGGAATCAGCCCCAGCATTTT. It specifies CSAGGTGDGNQPQHF.

Remarks on this clonotype: A much bigger clone sits one base away, suggesting this may be a read error. The chain links TRBV15 to TRBJ1-6; no reliable D call. Germline CDR1 LNHNV, CDR2 YYDKDF (reference sequence). This CDR3 is built from 14 residues. V was pared by 5 bases and J by 9 bases, with 14 bases between. The CDR3 DNA sequence: TGTGCCACCAGCCTCGACGGGGTGGGTTCACCCCTCCACTTT. This gives the protein CATSLDGVGSPLHF.

This clonotype was detected many times. The genes are TRBV11-2 and TRBJ1-1, with a possible D match to TRBD1 (5 bases). Trimming cost V 1 base and J 0 bases, with 9 bases left between them. CDR3 length: 15 residues. CDR1 is SGHAT and CDR2 is FQNNGV in the germline V gene. Here the CDR3 DNA reads TGTGCCAGCAGCTTAGTGGGGGGGTTGAACACTGAAGCTTTCTTT. The encoded protein is CASSLVGGLNTEAFF.

V usage is TRBV6-5 and J usage is TRBJ2-1; perhaps TRBD2 as D (6 bases). The length of the CDR3 is 19 residues. The germline gives CDR1 MNHEY, CDR2 SVGAGI. V lost 2 bases and J lost 5, with 25 bases in between. The CDR3 loop reads CASSYGDFVGEATHNEQFF. The DNA of the CDR3 is TGTGCCAGCAGTTACGGGGATTTTGTGGGGGAGGCAACCCACAATGAGCAGTTCTTC.

This clonotype was seen many times. The chain couples TRBV7-2 to TRBJ2-5; 7 nucleotides match TRBD1. Trimming took 5 bases from V and 2 from J; bases not matched to a gene: 2. Germline V gene data show CDR1 as SGHTA and CDR2 as FQGNSA. This CDR3 has 13 residues. This CDR3 is CASSRQGQETQYF. The CDR3 DNA reads TGTGCCAGCAGCCGACAGGGACAAGAGACCCAGTACTTC.

On this clonotype: It may be a read error: a sequence one base away is much more abundant. The chain links TRBV4-2 to TRBJ2-1; D is perhaps TRBD2 (6 bases). V lost 1 base to trimming and J lost 4 bases, with 14 bases between them. Germline values: CDR1 LGHNA, CDR2 YNFKEQ. The CDR3 length is 16 residues. CDR3 DNA: TGTGCCAGCAGCCAAGGGGGTAGCGGACTGTACAATGAGCAGTTCTTC. Its translation is CASSQGGSGLYNEQFF.